This entry is about one TCR beta chain. Original analysis: Estimates of nucleated cell counts were drawn from the amplification of reference gene primers. The repertoire was sequenced with immunoSEQ multiplex PCR; TCRdb's copy has only in-frame clones and lacks some. Clone size and the V and J calls come from that table; the DNA yielded D and trimming. In the table there are around 300,000 clones, about 87% of which are singletons. The length of the CDR3 is 17 residues. The germline V gene has CDR1 LNHNV and CDR2 YYDKDF (reference sequence). V was clipped by 7 bases and J by 3 bases; unmatched bases: 13. The data stem from a study of blood T cell repertoires in COVID-19. The study recruited people aged roughly 18 to 89 years across approximately 25 US areas. Resolution of symptoms, clearance, or two negative PCRs was present in recovered Cohort 3 donors.

This TCR came from a man aged 25 to 45 who had recovered from COVID-19. The V and J genes are TRBV15 and TRBJ2-1; TRBD2 agrees at 9 bases. Sequenced input: PBMCs or T cells enriched from blood (not recorded which). CDR3 nucleotide sequence: TGTGCCACCACCACGGGAGCTGGGCGGGGGGGCTACAATGAGCAGTTCTTC. It specifies CATTTGAGRGGYNEQFF.